The rows below give T cell receptor beta chains drawn from one sample of a study of shared clonotypes between healthy human individuals. TCRdb's table, derived via immunoSEQ multiplex PCR, lists solely in-frame clones and lacks some. The sample has some 2.1 million clones, 85% to 95% seen once. Sequenced: naive CD4+ T cells sorted from blood. These receptors originate from a man aged 18 to 30 in good health. Both conserved end residues are part of each CDR3. D genes are given only for firm matches. Expanded clones are given a class, and other clones once, few, many or no size at all.

V gene: TRBV6-5; clone size: -; D gene: TRBD1; J gene: TRBJ1-2; CDR3 DNA: TGTGCCAGCAAAATGGACAGGGTTCTGTCCGGCTACACCTTC; CDR3 protein: CASKMDRVLSGYTF
V gene: TRBV18; clone size: -; D gene: -; J gene: TRBJ2-4; CDR3 DNA: TGTGCCAGCTCACCACCTATAGCCAAAAACATTCAGTACTTC; CDR3 protein: CASSPPIAKNIQYF
V gene: TRBV6-1; clone size: -; D gene: TRBD1; J gene: TRBJ2-4; CDR3 DNA: TGTGCCAGCAGTGAAATGACAGGGATGACCAAAAACATTCAGTACTTC; CDR3 protein: CASSEMTGMTKNIQYF
V gene: TRBV2; clone size: -; D gene: -; J gene: TRBJ2-7; CDR3 DNA: TGTGCCAGCAGTAGCAGGTCCCCCCTCGAGCAGTACTTC; CDR3 protein: CASSSRSPLEQYF
V gene: TRBV27; clone size: -; D gene: -; J gene: TRBJ1-2; CDR3 DNA: TGTGCCAGCAGTTCTCTCTCGGAAGGCTACACCTTC; CDR3 protein: CASSSLSEGYTF
V gene: TRBV28; clone size: -; D gene: -; J gene: TRBJ2-7; CDR3 DNA: TGTGCCAGCAGTTTACAAGAGACCCGCTACGAGCAGTACTTC; CDR3 protein: CASSLQETRYEQYF
V gene: TRBV5-4; clone size: once; D gene: -; J gene: TRBJ1-1; CDR3 DNA: TGTGCCAGCAGCTTTGAGGGAGTGCGGAACACTGAAGCTTTCTTT; CDR3 protein: CASSFEGVRNTEAFF
V gene: TRBV5-1; clone size: -; D gene: -; J gene: TRBJ1-2; CDR3 DNA: TGCGCCAGCAGCTTGGGCGCAGGGGATGGCTACACCTTC; CDR3 protein: CASSLGAGDGYTF
V gene: TRBV5-1; clone size: -; D gene: -; J gene: TRBJ2-7; CDR3 DNA: TGCGCCAGCAGGGTCTCGAGCTCCTACGAGCAGTACTTC; CDR3 protein: CASRVSSSYEQYF
V gene: TRBV20-1; clone size: -; D gene: -; J gene: TRBJ1-2; CDR3 DNA: TGCAGTGCTTACCTTTTGGGCGGCTACACCTTC; CDR3 protein: CSAYLLGGYTF
V gene: TRBV10-2; clone size: -; D gene: TRBD2; J gene: TRBJ2-3; CDR3 DNA: TGCGCCAGCCGGCTGGTAGCGGGGACAGATACGCAGTATTTT; CDR3 protein: CASRLVAGTDTQYF
V gene: TRBV29-1; clone size: -; D gene: -; J gene: TRBJ2-7; CDR3 DNA: TGCAGCGTTGAAGAAGAGCGTAGGGGAACACGCATCCACGAGCAGTACTTC; CDR3 protein: CSVEEERRGTRIHEQYF
V gene: TRBV15; clone size: -; D gene: -; J gene: TRBJ1-2; CDR3 DNA: TGTGCCACCAGCAGAGAATGGGGCCGGGATGAGTACACCTTC; CDR3 protein: CATSREWGRDEYTF
V gene: TRBV9; clone size: -; D gene: -; J gene: TRBJ2-2; CDR3 DNA: TGTGCCAGCCGAGCGAACACCGGGGAGCTGTTTTTT; CDR3 protein: CASRANTGELFF
V gene: TRBV6-5; clone size: -; D gene: TRBD2; J gene: TRBJ2-1; CDR3 DNA: TGTGCCAGCAGTTCCTTAGCGGGGGCGGCGTGGTTCTTC; CDR3 protein: CASSSLAGAAWFF
V gene: TRBV7-2; clone size: -; D gene: TRBD1; J gene: TRBJ1-6; CDR3 DNA: TGTGCCAGCAGCCCCCGGGACAGCTCTTATTCACCCCTCCACTTT; CDR3 protein: CASSPRDSSYSPLHF
V gene: TRBV30; clone size: once; D gene: TRBD1; J gene: TRBJ1-4; CDR3 DNA: TGTGCCCTGGGACAGGGAAGTAATGAAAAACTGTTTTTT; CDR3 protein: CALGQGSNEKLFF
V gene: TRBV5-1; clone size: -; D gene: -; J gene: TRBJ2-7; CDR3 DNA: TGCGCCAGCAGCGCCGGGCCGGGGGAGCAGTACTTC; CDR3 protein: CASSAGPGEQYF
V gene: TRBV2; clone size: -; D gene: -; J gene: TRBJ2-5; CDR3 DNA: TGTGCCAGCAGGACCGACCAAGAGACCCAGTACTTC; CDR3 protein: CASRTDQETQYF
V gene: TRBV19; clone size: -; D gene: -; J gene: TRBJ1-5; CDR3 DNA: TGTGCCAGTAGCACAACCGGACGGAATCAGCCCCAGCATTTT; CDR3 protein: CASSTTGRNQPQHF
V gene: TRBV6-6; clone size: once; D gene: TRBD2; J gene: TRBJ2-4; CDR3 DNA: TGTGCCAGCACTCCTTCATCCGGGACTAGTAACGCCATTCAGTACTTC; CDR3 protein: CASTPSSGTSNAIQYF
V gene: TRBV18; clone size: -; D gene: -; J gene: TRBJ2-2; CDR3 DNA: TGTGCCAGCTCACCATGGACAGTGAACACCGGGGAGCTGTTTTTT; CDR3 protein: CASSPWTVNTGELFF
V gene: TRBV30; clone size: few; D gene: -; J gene: TRBJ1-1; CDR3 DNA: TGTGCCTGGACCCGGACCGGGAACACTGAAGCTTTCTTT; CDR3 protein: CAWTRTGNTEAFF
V gene: TRBV2; clone size: -; D gene: -; J gene: TRBJ1-1; CDR3 DNA: TGTGCCAGCAGTGAACCGAACACTGAAGCTTTCTTT; CDR3 protein: CASSEPNTEAFF
V gene: TRBV18; clone size: -; D gene: TRBD2; J gene: TRBJ2-7; CDR3 DNA: TGTGCCAGCTCACCCCCGCGATCCCCAAGACTAGCGGGTCGCTACGAGCAGTACTTC; CDR3 protein: CASSPPRSPRLAGRYEQYF
V gene: TRBV2; clone size: -; D gene: -; J gene: TRBJ2-3; CDR3 DNA: TGTGCCAGCTCTACAGAATCTAGCACAGATACGCAGTATTTT; CDR3 protein: CASSTESSTDTQYF
V gene: TRBV2; clone size: -; D gene: -; J gene: TRBJ2-7; CDR3 DNA: TGTGCCAGCAGTGTGGGCGGAAATTCCTACGAGCAGTACTTC; CDR3 protein: CASSVGGNSYEQYF
V gene: TRBV5-6; clone size: once; D gene: TRBD1; J gene: TRBJ2-5; CDR3 DNA: TGTGCCAGCAGCCTCCGGGACAGCCAAGAGACCCAGTACTTC; CDR3 protein: CASSLRDSQETQYF
V gene: TRBV5-1; clone size: -; D gene: -; J gene: TRBJ1-6; CDR3 DNA: TGCGCCAGCAGCTTGCCCAGGGAATATAATTCACCCCTCCACTTT; CDR3 protein: CASSLPREYNSPLHF
V gene: TRBV30; clone size: once; D gene: -; J gene: TRBJ1-5; CDR3 DNA: TGTGCCTTTATACAAAAAGGGCAGGGGAGGAATCAGCCCCAGCATTTT; CDR3 protein: CAFIQKGQGRNQPQHF
V gene: TRBV7-2; clone size: -; D gene: TRBD2; J gene: TRBJ2-3; CDR3 DNA: TGTGCCAGCAGCTTCGGTAGCGGGAACCCAGATACGCAGTATTTT; CDR3 protein: CASSFGSGNPDTQYF
V gene: TRBV12-5; clone size: -; D gene: -; J gene: TRBJ1-4; CDR3 DNA: TGTGCTAGTGGCCTGATTAGGGGAACTAATGAAAAACTGTTTTTT; CDR3 protein: CASGLIRGTNEKLFF
V gene: TRBV28; clone size: -; D gene: TRBD1; J gene: TRBJ1-1; CDR3 DNA: TGTGCCAGCAGTTTAGGACAGGGATTTATGTTCGCTGAAGCTTTCTTT; CDR3 protein: CASSLGQGFMFAEAFF
V gene: TRBV6-5; clone size: -; D gene: -; J gene: TRBJ2-3; CDR3 DNA: TGTGCCAGCAGTTCCGGTTGGGGGTTCACAGATACGCAGTATTTT; CDR3 protein: CASSSGWGFTDTQYF
V gene: TRBV7-9; clone size: few; D gene: -; J gene: TRBJ2-2; CDR3 DNA: TGTGCCAGCAGCCGGACCACCGGGGAGCTGTTTTTT; CDR3 protein: CASSRTTGELFF
V gene: TRBV4-2; clone size: -; D gene: -; J gene: TRBJ1-6; CDR3 DNA: TGTGCCAGCAGCCCAGATTGGGGCTCCCTCCACTTT; CDR3 protein: CASSPDWGSLHF
V gene: TRBV9; clone size: -; D gene: -; J gene: TRBJ1-4; CDR3 DNA: TGTGCCAGCAGCGTGAGTGGGGTTAATGAAAAACTGTTTTTT; CDR3 protein: CASSVSGVNEKLFF
V gene: TRBV10-2; clone size: once; D gene: -; J gene: TRBJ1-1; CDR3 DNA: TGCGCCAGCAGTGAGTCGGACTGGGACATTCTTTTCTTT; CDR3 protein: CASSESDWDILFF